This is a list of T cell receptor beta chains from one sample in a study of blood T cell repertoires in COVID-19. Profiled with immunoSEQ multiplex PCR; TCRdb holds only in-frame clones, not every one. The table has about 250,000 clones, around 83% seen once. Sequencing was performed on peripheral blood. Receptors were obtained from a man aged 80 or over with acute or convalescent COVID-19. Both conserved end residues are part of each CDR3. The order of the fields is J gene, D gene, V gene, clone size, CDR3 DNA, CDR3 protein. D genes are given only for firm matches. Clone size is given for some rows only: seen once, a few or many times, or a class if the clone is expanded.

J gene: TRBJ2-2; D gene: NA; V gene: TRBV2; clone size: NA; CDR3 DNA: TGTGCCAGCAACCCCTCGAGGACCGGGGAGCTGTTTTTT; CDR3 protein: CASNPSRTGELFF
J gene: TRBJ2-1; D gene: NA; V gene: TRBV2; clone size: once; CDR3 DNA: TGTGCCAGCAGATGGGACTTTGGGCACAATGAGCAGTTCTTC; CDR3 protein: CASRWDFGHNEQFF
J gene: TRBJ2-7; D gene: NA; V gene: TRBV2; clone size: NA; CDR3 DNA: TGTGCCAGCAGTCCCGTCCTACCTTGGGAGCAGTACTTC; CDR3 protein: CASSPVLPWEQYF
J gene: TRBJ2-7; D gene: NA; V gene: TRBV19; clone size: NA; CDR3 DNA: TGTGCCAGTAGTGCCTCGAGATTGCGGCCCAAGTCGGCCTACGAGCAGTACTTC; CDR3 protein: CASSASRLRPKSAYEQYF
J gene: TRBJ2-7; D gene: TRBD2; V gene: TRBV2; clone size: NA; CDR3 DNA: TGTGCCAGCAGTGAGCTAGCGGGGAGCTCCTACGAGCAGTACTTC; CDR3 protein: CASSELAGSSYEQYF
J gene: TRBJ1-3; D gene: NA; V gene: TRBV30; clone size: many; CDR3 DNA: TGTGCCTGGAAAGGAGGGGGGGCTGCTTCCTCTGGAAACACCATATATTTT; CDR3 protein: CAWKGGGAASSGNTIYF
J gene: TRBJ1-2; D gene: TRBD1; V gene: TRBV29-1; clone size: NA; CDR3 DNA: TGCAGCGCCCTGACAGGGGGTAACTATGGCTACACCTTC; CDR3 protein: CSALTGGNYGYTF
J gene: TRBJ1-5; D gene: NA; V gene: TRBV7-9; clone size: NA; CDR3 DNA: TGTGCCAGCAGCTCCTACACGGGATATAGCAATCAGCCCCAGCATTTT; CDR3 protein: CASSSYTGYSNQPQHF
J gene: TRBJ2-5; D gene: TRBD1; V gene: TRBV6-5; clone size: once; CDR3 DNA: TGTGCCAGTAGGACAGGGGCAAAAGAGACCCAGTACTTC; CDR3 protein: CASRTGAKETQYF
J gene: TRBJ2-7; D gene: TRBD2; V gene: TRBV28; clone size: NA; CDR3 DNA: TGTGCCAGCACCGGGACTAGCGGCTCCTACGAGCAGTACTTC; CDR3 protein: CASTGTSGSYEQYF
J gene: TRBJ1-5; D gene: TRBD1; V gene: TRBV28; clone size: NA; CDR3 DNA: TGTGCCAGCAGTTTAATGGGACAGGGAAGTCAGCCCCAGCATTTT; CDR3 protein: CASSLMGQGSQPQHF
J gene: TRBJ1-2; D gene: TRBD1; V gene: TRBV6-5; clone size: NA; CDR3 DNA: TGTGCCAGCAGTTACTTTCAGGGGGAATATGGCTACACCTTC; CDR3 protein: CASSYFQGEYGYTF
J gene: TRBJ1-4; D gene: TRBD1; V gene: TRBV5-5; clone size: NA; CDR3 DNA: TGTGCCAGTACTCTACAGGGGACTAATGAAAAACTGTTTTTT; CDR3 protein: CASTLQGTNEKLFF
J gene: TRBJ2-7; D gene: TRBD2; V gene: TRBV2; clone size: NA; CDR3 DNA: TGTGCCAGCAGCCCCGGGGGGGTAGGAGGCTACGAGCAGTACTTC; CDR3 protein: CASSPGGVGGYEQYF
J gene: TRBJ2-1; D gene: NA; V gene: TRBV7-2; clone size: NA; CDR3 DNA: TGTGCCAGCAGCTTAGCGGTCAGATCTGAGCAGTTCTTC; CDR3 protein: CASSLAVRSEQFF
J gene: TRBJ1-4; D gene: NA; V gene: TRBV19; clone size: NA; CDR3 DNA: TGTGCCAGTAGTGACTCCCTGGTGAGGAAACTGTTTTTT; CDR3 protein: CASSDSLVRKLFF
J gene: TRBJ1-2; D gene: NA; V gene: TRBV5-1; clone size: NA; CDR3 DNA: TGCGCCAGCAGCTTTGGCACCATATCCGACTATGGCTACACCTTC; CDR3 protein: CASSFGTISDYGYTF
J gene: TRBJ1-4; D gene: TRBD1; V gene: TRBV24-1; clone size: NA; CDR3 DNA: TGTGCCACCAGTGACTACCCAAACAGGGGAAGGACTAATGAAAAACTGTTTTTT; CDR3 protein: CATSDYPNRGRTNEKLFF
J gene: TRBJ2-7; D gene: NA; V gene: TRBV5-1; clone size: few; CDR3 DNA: TGCGCCAGCAGCTTGGAGCAGGGAGGATTGGGGCAGTACTTC; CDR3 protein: CASSLEQGGLGQYF
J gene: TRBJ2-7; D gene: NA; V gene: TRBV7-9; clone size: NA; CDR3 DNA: TGTGCCAGCAGCACCCGACAGGTTTCCGAGCAGTACTTC; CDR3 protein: CASSTRQVSEQYF
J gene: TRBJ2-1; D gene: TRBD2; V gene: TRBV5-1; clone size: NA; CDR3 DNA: TGCGCCAGCAGCTTTCGGGGGGGCACGAATGAGCAGTTCTTC; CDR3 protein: CASSFRGGTNEQFF
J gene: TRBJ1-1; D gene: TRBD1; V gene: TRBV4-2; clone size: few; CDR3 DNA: TGTGCCAGCAGCCAAGAGGACAGGCGCACTGAAGCTTTCTTT; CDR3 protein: CASSQEDRRTEAFF
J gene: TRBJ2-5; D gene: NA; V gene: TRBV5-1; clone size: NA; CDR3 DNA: TGCGCCAGCAGCGGGGGCGAGAAGACAGAGACCCAGTACTTC; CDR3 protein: CASSGGEKTETQYF
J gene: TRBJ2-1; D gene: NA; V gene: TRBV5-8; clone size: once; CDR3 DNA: TGTGCCAGCAGCTTAAAAGAGAGCTCCTACAATGAGCAGTTCTTC; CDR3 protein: CASSLKESSYNEQFF
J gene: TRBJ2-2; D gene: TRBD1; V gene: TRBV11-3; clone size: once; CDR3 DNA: TGTGCCAGCAGCCCTCATACAGGGGTGGTTCGTACCGGGGAGCTGTTTTTT; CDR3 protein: CASSPHTGVVRTGELFF
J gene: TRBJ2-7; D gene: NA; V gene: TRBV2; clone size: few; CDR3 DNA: TGTGCCAGCAGTGATAGTCACAGGGTGGGCGAGCAGTACTTC; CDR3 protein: CASSDSHRVGEQYF
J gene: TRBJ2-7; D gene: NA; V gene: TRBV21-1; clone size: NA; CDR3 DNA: TGTGCCAGCAGCAATCTTCCGGACAGGGCACTTTCCTACGAGCAGTACTTC; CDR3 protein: CASSNLPDRALSYEQYF
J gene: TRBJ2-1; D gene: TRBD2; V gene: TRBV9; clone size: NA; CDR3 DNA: TGTGCCAGCAGCGTAGCGGGAGGGGCCCTACCCTACAATGAGCAGTTCTTC; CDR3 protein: CASSVAGGALPYNEQFF
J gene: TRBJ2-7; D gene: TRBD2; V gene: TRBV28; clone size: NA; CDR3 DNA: TGTGCCAGCGCGGGACTAGCGTACGAGCAGTACTTC; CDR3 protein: CASAGLAYEQYF
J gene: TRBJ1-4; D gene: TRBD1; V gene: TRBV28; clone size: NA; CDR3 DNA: TGTGCCAGCAGTTCCCTAAGACTTGACAGGGAGAGAGAAGAAAAACTGTTTTTT; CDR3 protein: CASSSLRLDREREEKLFF
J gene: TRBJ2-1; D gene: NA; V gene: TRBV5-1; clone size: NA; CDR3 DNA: TGCGCCAGCAGCTCGACGCCCCTAGGGGGGGTGGAGCAGTTCTTC; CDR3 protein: CASSSTPLGGVEQFF
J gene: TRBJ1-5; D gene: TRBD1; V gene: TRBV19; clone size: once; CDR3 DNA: TGTGCCAGTAGGTACTCGGGACAGGGCAATCAGCCCCAGCATTTT; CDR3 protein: CASRYSGQGNQPQHF